This T cell receptor (beta chain) derives from a study of blood T cell repertoires in COVID-19. The assay was immunoSEQ multiplex PCR, and TCRdb's table has in-frame clones only and misses some. The sample has roughly 250,000 clones; 80% to 90% are singletons. There are a few counts of this clone. Trimming at V came to 6 bases and at J to 5 bases, leaving 9 bases not matched to a gene. The CDR3 length is 14 residues. Germline V CDR1 and CDR2: KGHSH, LQKENI. This sequence was found in a young woman who had recovered from COVID-19. The genes are TRBV18 and TRBJ2-7, with 8 bases that match TRBD2. Sample: PBMCs or T cells enriched from blood (not recorded which). CDR3 DNA sequence: TGTGCCAGCTCGGGAAGCGGGGGTAAAAACGAGCAGTACTTC. It encodes CASSGSGGKNEQYF. The full variable domain, rest sourced from reference TRBV18 and TRBJ2-7, is NAGVMQNPRHLVRRRGQEARLRCSPMKGHSHVYWYRQLPEEGLKFMVYLQKENIIDESGMPKERFSAEFPKEGPSILRIQQVVRGDSAAYFCASSGSGGKNEQYFGPGTRLTVT.